This TCR beta chain originates from a study of T cells in Graves' hyperthyroidism and ophthalmopathy. Study in general: Once the initial diagnosis was made, peripheral blood was obtained before any treatment.

CDR1 and CDR2 (germline): SQVTM, ANQGSEA. The V and J ends lost 4 bases and 4 bases, in that order; junction bases with no gene match: 6. The CDR3 sequence is 14 residues long. Overall study findings and caveats: Ophthalmopathy was predicted by the model a median of around 5.9 months ahead of onset. Researchers found most expanded thyroid clonotypes above 0.001 in blood as well.

With duration under 3 months, ophthalmopathy was active: Clinical Activity Score at least 3, NOSPECS at least 4. Regions amplified from RNA transcripts were the TCR beta CDR3 regions. A first-round RT-PCR of the TCR CDR3 used the HTBI primer set. TCRdb re-called the multiplex PCR reads through MiXCR, storing one row per CDR3 protein. The sample includes roughly 280,000 distinct CDR3 sequences, about a sixth of them seen just once. This clonotype has at least ten counts. The antigen is unknown. The V gene is TRBV29-1, the J gene TRBJ2-3; 9 nucleotides agree with TRBD2. This receptor was taken from a woman aged 60-70 years with Graves' ophthalmopathy. Sequenced input: blood. The CDR3 sequence: CSVALAGVADTQYF. DNA for the CDR3: TGCAGCGTTGCCTTAGCGGGAGTTGCAGATACGCAGTATTTT.